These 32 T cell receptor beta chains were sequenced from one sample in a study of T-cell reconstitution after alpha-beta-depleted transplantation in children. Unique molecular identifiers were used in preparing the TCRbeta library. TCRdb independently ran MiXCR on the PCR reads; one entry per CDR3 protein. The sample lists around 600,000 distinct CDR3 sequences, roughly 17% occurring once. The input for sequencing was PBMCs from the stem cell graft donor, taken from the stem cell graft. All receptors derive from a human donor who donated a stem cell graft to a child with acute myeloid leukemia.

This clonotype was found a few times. CDR3 region: CSASGPQDSSQETQYF. The CDR3 DNA reads as TGCAGTGCTAGCGGGCCCCAGGACAGTTCCCAAGAGACCCAGTACTTC. V is TRBV20-1 and J is TRBJ2-5; D is perhaps TRBD1 (6 bases). The V gene's germline CDR1 is DFQATT and CDR2 SNEGSKA (reference sequence). The CDR3 contains 16 residues. Trimming removed 3 bases at V and 1 base at J, with 18 bases between.

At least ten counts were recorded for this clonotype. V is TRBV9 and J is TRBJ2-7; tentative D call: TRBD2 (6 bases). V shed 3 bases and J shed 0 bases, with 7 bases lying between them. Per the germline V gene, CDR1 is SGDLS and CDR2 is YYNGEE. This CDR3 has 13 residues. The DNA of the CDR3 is TGTGCCAGCAGCGGGAGGGCCTCCTACGAGCAGTACTTC. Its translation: CASSGRASYEQYF. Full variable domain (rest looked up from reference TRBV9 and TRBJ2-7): DSGVTQTPKHLITATGQRVTLRCSPRSGDLSVYWYQQSLDQGLQFLIQYYNGEERAKGNILERFSAQQFPDLHSELNLSSLELGDSALYFCASSGRASYEQYFGPGTRLTVT.

The CDR3 region has the DNA TGCAGTGCTAGAGATTGGGGTCGTGGGAGAGATACGCAGTATTTT. Translating gives CSARDWGRGRDTQYF. The J gene is TRBJ2-3, the V gene TRBV20-1, with a tentative D call TRBD2 (5 bases). V gave up 0 bases and J gave up 5 bases, with 15 bases separating them. The V gene's germline CDR1 is DFQATT and CDR2 SNEGSKA (reference sequence). The CDR3 extends over 15 amino acids.

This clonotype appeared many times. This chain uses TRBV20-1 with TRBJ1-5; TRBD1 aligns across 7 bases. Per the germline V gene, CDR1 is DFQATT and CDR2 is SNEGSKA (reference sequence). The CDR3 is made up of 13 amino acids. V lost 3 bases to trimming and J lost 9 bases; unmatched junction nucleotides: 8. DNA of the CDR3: TGCAGTGCTAGTCTCAGGGGGTCAGGGCCCCAGCATTTT. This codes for CSASLRGSGPQHF.

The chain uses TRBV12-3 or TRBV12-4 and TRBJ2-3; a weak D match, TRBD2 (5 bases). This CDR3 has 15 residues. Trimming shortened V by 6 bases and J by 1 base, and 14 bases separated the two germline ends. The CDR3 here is CASSARDYRTDTQYF. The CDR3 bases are TGTGCCAGCAGCGCCCGGGATTATCGCACAGATACGCAGTATTTT.

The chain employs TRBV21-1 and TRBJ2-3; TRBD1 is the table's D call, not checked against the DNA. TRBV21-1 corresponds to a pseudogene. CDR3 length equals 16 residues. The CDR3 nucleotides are TGTGCCAGCAGGATAGGCGGCCCCCGAAGGACAGATACGCAGTATTTT. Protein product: CASRIGGPRRTDTQYF.

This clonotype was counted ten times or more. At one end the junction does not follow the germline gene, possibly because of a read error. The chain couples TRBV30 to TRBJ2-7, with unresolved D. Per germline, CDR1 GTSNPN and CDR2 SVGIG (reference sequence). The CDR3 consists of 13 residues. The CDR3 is CAWGVGYASEQYF. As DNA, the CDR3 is TGTGCCTGGGGTGTTGGGTACGCGAGCGAGCAGTACTTC.

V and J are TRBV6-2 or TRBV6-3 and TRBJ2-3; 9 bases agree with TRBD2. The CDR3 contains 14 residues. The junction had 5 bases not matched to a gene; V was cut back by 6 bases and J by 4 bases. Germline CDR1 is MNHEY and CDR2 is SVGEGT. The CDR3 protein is CASSRLAEADTQYF. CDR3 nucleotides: TGTGCCAGCAGCCGACTAGCGGAGGCAGATACGCAGTATTTT.

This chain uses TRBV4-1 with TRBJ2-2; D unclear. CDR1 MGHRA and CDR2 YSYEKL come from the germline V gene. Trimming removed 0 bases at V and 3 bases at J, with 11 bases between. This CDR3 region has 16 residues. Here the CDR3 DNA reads TGCGCCAGCAGCCAAGATGGGCGGCGGTACACCGGGGAGCTGTTTTTT. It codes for CASSQDGRRYTGELFF.

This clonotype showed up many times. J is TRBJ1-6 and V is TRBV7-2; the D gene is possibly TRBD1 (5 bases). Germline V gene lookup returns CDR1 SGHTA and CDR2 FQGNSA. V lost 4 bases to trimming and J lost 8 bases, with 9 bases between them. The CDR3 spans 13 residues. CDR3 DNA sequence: TGTGCCAGCAGCTACCAGGGCTATTCACCCCTCCACTTT. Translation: CASSYQGYSPLHF.

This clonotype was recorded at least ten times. CDR3 amino acids: CSVEEGNKETQYF. As DNA, the CDR3 is TGCAGCGTTGAGGAAGGGAATAAAGAGACCCAGTACTTC. The chain carries TRBV29-1 and TRBJ2-5; D gene ambiguous. Germline assignment: CDR1 SQVTM and CDR2 ANQGSEA. Between the trimmed V and J ends, which lost 3 bases and 3 bases, there was a span of 11 bases. This CDR3 comprises 13 residues.

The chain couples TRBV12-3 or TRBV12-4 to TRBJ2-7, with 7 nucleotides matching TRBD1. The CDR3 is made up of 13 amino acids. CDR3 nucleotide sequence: TGTGCTACCGGACAGGACCAATCCTACGAGCAGTACTTC. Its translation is CATGQDQSYEQYF.

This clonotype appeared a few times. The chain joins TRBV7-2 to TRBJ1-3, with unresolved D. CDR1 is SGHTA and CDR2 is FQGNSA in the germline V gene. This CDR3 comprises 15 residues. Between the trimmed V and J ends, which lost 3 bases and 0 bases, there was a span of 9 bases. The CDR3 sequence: CASSFIPGSGNTIYF. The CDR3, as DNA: TGTGCCAGCAGCTTTATCCCGGGCTCTGGAAACACCATATATTTT.

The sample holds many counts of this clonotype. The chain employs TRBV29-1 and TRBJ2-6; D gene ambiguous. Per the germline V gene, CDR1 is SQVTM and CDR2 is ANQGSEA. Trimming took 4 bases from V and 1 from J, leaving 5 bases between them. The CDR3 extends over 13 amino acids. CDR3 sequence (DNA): TGCAGCGTTGCCCGGTCTGGGGCCAACGTCCTGACTTTC. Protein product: CSVARSGANVLTF.

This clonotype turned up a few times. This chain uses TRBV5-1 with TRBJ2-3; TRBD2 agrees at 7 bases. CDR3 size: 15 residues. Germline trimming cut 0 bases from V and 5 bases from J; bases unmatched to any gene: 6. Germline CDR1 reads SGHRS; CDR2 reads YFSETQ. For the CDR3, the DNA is TGCGCCAGCAGCTTGGCCTCGCGGGGGATAGATACGCAGTATTTT. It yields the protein CASSLASRGIDTQYF.

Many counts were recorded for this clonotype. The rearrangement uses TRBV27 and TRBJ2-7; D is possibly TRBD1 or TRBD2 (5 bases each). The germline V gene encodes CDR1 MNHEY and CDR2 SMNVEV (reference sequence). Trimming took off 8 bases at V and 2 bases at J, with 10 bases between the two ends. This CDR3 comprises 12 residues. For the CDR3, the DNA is TGTGCCAGCGGCGTGGGGGCCTACGAGCAGTACTTC. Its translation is CASGVGAYEQYF.

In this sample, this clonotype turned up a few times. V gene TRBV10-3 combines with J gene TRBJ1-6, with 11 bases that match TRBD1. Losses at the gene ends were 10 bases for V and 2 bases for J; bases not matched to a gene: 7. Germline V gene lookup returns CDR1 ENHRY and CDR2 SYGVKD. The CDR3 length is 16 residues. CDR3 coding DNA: TGTGCCACCGGACAGGGGGCAGGGACCTATAATTCACCCCTCCACTTT. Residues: CATGQGAGTYNSPLHF.

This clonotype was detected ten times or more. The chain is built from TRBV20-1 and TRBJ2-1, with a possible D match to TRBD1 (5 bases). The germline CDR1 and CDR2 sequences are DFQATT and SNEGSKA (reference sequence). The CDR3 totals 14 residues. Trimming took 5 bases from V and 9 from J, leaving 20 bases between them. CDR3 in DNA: TGCAGTGCTCTACCGGACAACCTAGGAAGTGAGCAGTTCTTC. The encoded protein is CSALPDNLGSEQFF.

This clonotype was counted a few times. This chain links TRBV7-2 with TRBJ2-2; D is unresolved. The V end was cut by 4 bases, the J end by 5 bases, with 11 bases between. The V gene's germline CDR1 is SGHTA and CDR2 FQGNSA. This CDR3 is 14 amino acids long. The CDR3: CASSSLSWTGELFF. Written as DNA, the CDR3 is TGTGCCAGCAGCTCCCTTTCTTGGACCGGGGAGCTGTTTTTT.

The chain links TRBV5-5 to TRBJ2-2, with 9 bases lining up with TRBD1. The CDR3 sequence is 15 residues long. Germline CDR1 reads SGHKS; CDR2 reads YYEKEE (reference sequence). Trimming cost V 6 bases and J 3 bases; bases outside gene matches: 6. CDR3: CASTVWDRDTGELFF. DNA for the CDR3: TGTGCCAGCACCGTGTGGGACAGGGACACCGGGGAGCTGTTTTTT.

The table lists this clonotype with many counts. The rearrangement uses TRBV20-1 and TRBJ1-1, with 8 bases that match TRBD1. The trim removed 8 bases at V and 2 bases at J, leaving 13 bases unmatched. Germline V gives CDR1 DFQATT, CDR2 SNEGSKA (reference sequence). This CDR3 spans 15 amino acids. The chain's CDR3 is CSSPGGQFGNTEAFF. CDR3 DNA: TGCAGTTCCCCAGGGGGCCAATTTGGCAACACTGAAGCTTTCTTT.

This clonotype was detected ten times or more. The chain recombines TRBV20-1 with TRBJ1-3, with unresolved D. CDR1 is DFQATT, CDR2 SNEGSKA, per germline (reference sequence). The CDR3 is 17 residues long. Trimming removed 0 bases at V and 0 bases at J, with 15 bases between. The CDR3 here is CSARDGRMGFSGNTIYF. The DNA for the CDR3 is TGCAGTGCTAGAGATGGGAGGATGGGCTTCTCTGGAAACACCATATATTTT.

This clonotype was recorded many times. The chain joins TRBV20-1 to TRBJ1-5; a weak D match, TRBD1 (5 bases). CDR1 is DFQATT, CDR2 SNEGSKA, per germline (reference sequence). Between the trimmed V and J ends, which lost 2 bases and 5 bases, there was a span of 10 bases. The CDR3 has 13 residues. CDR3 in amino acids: CSARQGGDQPQHF. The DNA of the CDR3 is TGCAGTGCTAGACAGGGTGGCGATCAGCCCCAGCATTTT.

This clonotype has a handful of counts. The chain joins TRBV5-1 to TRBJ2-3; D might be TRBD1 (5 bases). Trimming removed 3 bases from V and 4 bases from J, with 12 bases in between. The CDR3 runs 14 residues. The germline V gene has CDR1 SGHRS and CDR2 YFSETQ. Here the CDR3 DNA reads TGCGCCAGCAGCTGGGGCTATGGGGCAGATACGCAGTATTTT. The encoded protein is CASSWGYGADTQYF.

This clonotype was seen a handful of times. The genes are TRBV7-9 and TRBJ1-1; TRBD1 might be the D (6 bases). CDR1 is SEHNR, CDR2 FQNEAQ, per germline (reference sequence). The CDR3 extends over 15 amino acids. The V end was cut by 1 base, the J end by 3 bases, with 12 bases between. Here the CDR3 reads CASSLVPEGDTEAFF. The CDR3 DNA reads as TGTGCCAGCAGCTTAGTCCCGGAGGGGGACACTGAAGCTTTCTTT.

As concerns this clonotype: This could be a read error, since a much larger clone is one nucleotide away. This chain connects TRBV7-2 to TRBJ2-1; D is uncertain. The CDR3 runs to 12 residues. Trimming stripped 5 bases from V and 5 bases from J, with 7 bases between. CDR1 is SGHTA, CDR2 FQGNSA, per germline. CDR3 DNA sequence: TGTGCCAGCAGCCCGTGGCACAATGAGCAGTTCTTC. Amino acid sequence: CASSPWHNEQFF.

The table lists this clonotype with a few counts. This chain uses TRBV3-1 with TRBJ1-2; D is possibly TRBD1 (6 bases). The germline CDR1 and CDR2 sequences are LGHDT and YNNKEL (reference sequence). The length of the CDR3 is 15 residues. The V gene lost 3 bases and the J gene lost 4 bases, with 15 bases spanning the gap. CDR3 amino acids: CASSHKMATGYGYTF. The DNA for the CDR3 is TGTGCCAGCAGCCACAAGATGGCGACAGGCTATGGCTACACCTTC.

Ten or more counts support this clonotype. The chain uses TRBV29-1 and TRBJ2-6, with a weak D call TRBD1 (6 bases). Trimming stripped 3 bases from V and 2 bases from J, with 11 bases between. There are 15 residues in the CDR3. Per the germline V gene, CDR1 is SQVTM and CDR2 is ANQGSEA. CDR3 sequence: CSVERAGAGANVLTF. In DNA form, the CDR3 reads TGCAGCGTTGAGCGGGCAGGGGCTGGGGCCAACGTCCTGACTTTC.

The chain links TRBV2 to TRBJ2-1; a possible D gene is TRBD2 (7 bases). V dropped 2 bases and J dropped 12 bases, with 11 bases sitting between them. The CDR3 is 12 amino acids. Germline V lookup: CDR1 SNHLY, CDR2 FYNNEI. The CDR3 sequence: CASSESGGRQFF. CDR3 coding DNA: TGTGCCAGCAGTGAATCGGGGGGCAGGCAGTTCTTC. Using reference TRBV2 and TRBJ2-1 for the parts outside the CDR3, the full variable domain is EPEVTQTPSHQVTQMGQEVILRCVPISNHLYFYWYRQILGQKVEFLVSFYNNEISEKSEIFDDQFSVERPDGSNFTLKIRSTKLEDSAMYFCASSESGGRQFFGPGTRLTVL.

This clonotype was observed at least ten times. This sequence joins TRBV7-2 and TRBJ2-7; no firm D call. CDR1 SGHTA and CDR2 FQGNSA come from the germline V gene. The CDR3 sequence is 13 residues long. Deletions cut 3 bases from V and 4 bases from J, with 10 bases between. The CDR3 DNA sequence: TGTGCCAGCAGCTTTTCGTCCTTATACGAGCAGTACTTC. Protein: CASSFSSLYEQYF.

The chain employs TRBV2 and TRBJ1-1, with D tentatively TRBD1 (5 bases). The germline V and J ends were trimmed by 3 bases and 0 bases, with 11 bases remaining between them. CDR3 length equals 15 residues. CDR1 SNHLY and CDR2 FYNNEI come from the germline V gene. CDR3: CASSDRGYMNTEAFF. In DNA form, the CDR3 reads TGTGCCAGCAGTGATAGGGGCTATATGAACACTGAAGCTTTCTTT.

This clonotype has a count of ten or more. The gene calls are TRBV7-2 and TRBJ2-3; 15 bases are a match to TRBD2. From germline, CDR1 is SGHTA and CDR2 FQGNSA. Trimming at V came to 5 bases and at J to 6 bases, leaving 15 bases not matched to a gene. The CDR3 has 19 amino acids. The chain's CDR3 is CASSPPGLAGGAARDTQYF. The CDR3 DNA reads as TGTGCCAGCAGCCCGCCTGGACTAGCGGGGGGGGCCGCACGGGATACGCAGTATTTT.